The 31 T cell receptor beta chains below were found in one sample sequenced in a study of blood T cells in healthy people across ages. PCR was performed a second time for about 7 to 12 cycles using a sample-barcoded 5' primer and a J-beta primer mix. TCRdb recomputed calls from the 5' RACE reads with MiXCR, one row per CDR3 protein. Found here are over a million distinct CDR3 sequences, less than 25% of them singletons; the top ten hold approximately 0.75%. These data are also associated with another study on T cells of mothers and their children.

Source material: blood. The origin of the receptors is a girl aged 2 to 9 in good health.

The genes are TRBV6-5 and TRBJ1-5; D is unclear. Per germline, CDR1 MNHEY and CDR2 SVGAGI. The CDR3 has 14 residues. V was shortened by 8 bases and J by 1 base, with 12 bases between the two germline ends. CDR3 in amino acids: CASGAGRSNQPQHF. CDR3 coding DNA: TGTGCCAGCGGTGCGGGGAGAAGCAATCAGCCCCAGCATTTT.

This clonotype was counted between two and nine times. V usage is TRBV29-1 and J usage is TRBJ1-4; D is perhaps TRBD1 (6 bases). Looked up from germline, CDR1 is SQVTM and CDR2 is ANQGSEA. The V and J ends lost 6 bases and 5 bases respectively, with 13 bases between them. The CDR3 covers 13 residues. DNA of the CDR3: TGCAGCGTCCCGGGACACCGGAATGAAAAACTGTTTTTT. Its translation: CSVPGHRNEKLFF. Looking up the rest from reference TRBV29-1 and TRBJ1-4 gives the full variable domain: SAVISQKPSRDICQRGTSLTIQCQVDSQVTMMFWYRQQPGQSLTLIATANQGSEATYESGFVIDKFPISRPNLTFSTLTVSNMSPEDSSIYLCSVPGHRNEKLFFGSGTQLSVL.

The rearrangement links TRBV12-3 or TRBV12-4 to TRBJ2-5; 15 bases are a match to TRBD2. The DNA end favors TRBJ2-1, so the J call may be wrong. The CDR3 sequence is 17 residues long. The CDR3 reads CASSLVKGLAGGNEQFF. The CDR3 DNA sequence: TGTGCCAGCAGTTTAGTGAAGGGACTAGCGGGAGGCAATGAGCAGTTCTTC.

J is TRBJ2-1 and V is TRBV29-1; TRBD2 matches at 12 bases. Germline V gene data show CDR1 as SQVTM and CDR2 as ANQGSEA. Unmatched junction bases numbered 4, after V lost 4 bases and J lost 9 bases. The CDR3 sequence is 13 residues long. The CDR3 protein is CSVGLAGVSEQFF. The CDR3 coding sequence is TGCAGCGTTGGACTAGCGGGAGTCAGTGAGCAGTTCTTC.

This clonotype was picked up a small number of times. V gene TRBV15 combines with J gene TRBJ2-1, with 7 bases aligning to TRBD2. The CDR3 runs to 14 residues. Trimming removed 8 bases from V and 9 bases from J; junction bases left unmatched: 13. Germline lookup yields CDR1 LNHNV and CDR2 YYDKDF (reference sequence). In DNA, the CDR3 is TGTGCCACCTCAGTCGGGGGGATGCAATTTGAGCAGTTCTTC. Amino acids: CATSVGGMQFEQFF.

This clonotype was counted between two and nine times. The V call is TRBV5-1, the J call TRBJ2-7; no clear D. CDR1 is SGHRS and CDR2 is YFSETQ in the germline V gene. The CDR3 has 12 amino acids. V was shortened by 4 bases and J by 3 bases, with 8 bases between the two germline ends. CDR3 bases: TGCGCCAGCAGCACGAACTTCTACGAGCAGTACTTC. Protein: CASSTNFYEQYF.

The genes are TRBV4-2 and TRBJ2-2; no reliable D call. Germline V gene lookup returns CDR1 LGHNA and CDR2 YNFKEQ. V was shortened by 3 bases and J by 9 bases, with 5 bases between the two germline ends. The CDR3 loop spans 11 amino acids. The CDR3 DNA reads as TGTGCCAGCAGCCACGGCTGGGAGCTGTTTTTT. This gives the protein CASSHGWELFF.

This clonotype was counted a few times. This sequence joins TRBV27 and TRBJ2-1; a weak D match, TRBD1 (6 bases). From germline, CDR1 is MNHEY and CDR2 SMNVEV (reference sequence). Deletions cut 5 bases from V and 2 bases from J, with 13 bases between. The CDR3 contains 15 residues. The CDR3 bases are TGTGCCAGCAGTCAGGGGTTAAGCACCTACAATGAGCAGTTCTTC. It encodes CASSQGLSTYNEQFF.

The chain is built from TRBV4-2 and TRBJ2-7, with 7 bases lining up with TRBD2. CDR3 length: 17 amino acids. Germline V gene lookup returns CDR1 LGHNA and CDR2 YNFKEQ. Trimming at V came to 4 bases and at J to 1 base, leaving 13 bases not matched to a gene. The CDR3 reads CASSRHLMGGGSYEQYF. CDR3 nucleotides: TGTGCCAGCAGCCGCCATCTCATGGGGGGGGGATCCTACGAGCAGTACTTC.

This clonotype turned up a few times. The rearrangement uses TRBV4-2 and TRBJ2-1; perhaps TRBD2 as D (5 bases). Trimming shortened V by 1 base and J by 0 bases, and 16 bases separated the two germline ends. The CDR3 sequence is 18 residues long. The V gene's germline CDR1 is LGHNA and CDR2 YNFKEQ. CDR3: CASSQVVKSGSSYNEQFF. CDR3 sequence (DNA): TGTGCCAGCAGCCAAGTTGTAAAGAGCGGCAGCTCCTACAATGAGCAGTTCTTC.

With regard to this clonotype: A junction boundary mismatches the germline segment, possibly from a read error. J is TRBJ1-4 and V is TRBV9, with 7 nucleotides matching TRBD1. This CDR3 comprises 15 residues. Germline loops: CDR1 SGDLS, CDR2 YYNGEE. The CDR3 sequence is CASSVSGGFNEKLFF. The CDR3 DNA sequence: TGTGCCAGCAGCGTGTCAGGGGGTTTTAATGAAAAACTGTTCTTT.

This clonotype was counted a few times. The DNA of the CDR3 is TGTGCCTGCACCTGGGGCAGGGGGGACTATGGCTACACCTTC. This gives the protein CACTWGRGDYGYTF. This chain joins TRBV28 and TRBJ1-2; 7 bases align to TRBD1. Germline CDR1 MDHEN, CDR2 SYDVKM. The ends lost 11 bases at V and 3 bases at J; junction bases unmatched: 12. The CDR3 runs 14 residues.

This clonotype was detected only a few times. The chain is built from TRBV28 and TRBJ1-5, with 9 bases lining up with TRBD1. With V trimmed by 7 bases and J by 7 bases, 8 bases remained unmatched. Germline V gene sequence: CDR1 MDHEN, CDR2 SYDVKM. This CDR3 contains 14 residues. The CDR3 region is CASKPGQGVQPQHF. CDR3 DNA: TGTGCCAGCAAACCGGGACAGGGAGTGCAGCCCCAGCATTTT.

This clonotype was recorded a few times. This chain joins TRBV9 and TRBJ2-3; 8 nucleotides line up with TRBD2. V shed 4 bases, J shed 5 bases, and the junction held 6 bases outside the gene matches. This CDR3 spans 14 amino acids. CDR1 SGDLS and CDR2 YYNGEE come from the germline V gene. For the CDR3, the DNA is TGTGCCAGCAGCTCCGGGAGGGCGATAGATACGCAGTATTTT. It encodes CASSSGRAIDTQYF.

The chain couples TRBV12-3 or TRBV12-4 to TRBJ2-5, with D perhaps matching TRBD1 (6 bases). The CDR3 has 13 amino acids. Trimming cost V 0 bases and J 11 bases, with 13 bases left between them. The CDR3 region has the DNA TGTGCCAGCAGTTTAGCGATTAGGACAGAGCAGTACTTC. It is translated as CASSLAIRTEQYF.

The rearrangement links TRBV28 to TRBJ2-5; D gene ambiguous. The V gene's germline CDR1 is MDHEN and CDR2 SYDVKM. V was cut by 7 bases and J by 1 base, with 7 bases left in between. CDR3 length equals 12 residues. CDR3 sequence (DNA): TGTGCCAGCACCCAATCCCAAGAGACCCAGTACTTC. This sequence encodes CASTQSQETQYF. Full variable domain (rest looked up from reference TRBV28 and TRBJ2-5): DVKVTQSSRYLVKRTGEKVFLECVQDMDHENMFWYRQDPGLGLRLIYFSYDVKMKEKGDIPEGYSVSREKKERFSLILESASTNQTSMYLCASTQSQETQYFGPGTRLLVL.

The rearrangement joins TRBV7-2 to TRBJ1-1; D gene uncertain. The V gene lost 4 bases and the J gene lost 6 bases, with 18 bases spanning the gap. CDR1 is SGHTA and CDR2 is FQGNSA in the germline V gene. The CDR3 loop spans 15 amino acids. The CDR3 sequence: CASSYQNLGSAEAFF. CDR3 nucleotide sequence: TGTGCCAGCAGCTACCAGAACCTCGGAAGCGCTGAAGCTTTCTTT.

The chain carries TRBV6-1 and TRBJ2-3; 12 bases are shared with TRBD2. The V gene's germline CDR1 is MNHNS and CDR2 SASEGT. The CDR3 totals 15 residues. V gave up 6 bases and J gave up 4 bases; unmatched junction bases: 5. In DNA form, the CDR3 reads TGTGCCAGCAGGACTAGCGGGAGTACAGCAGATACGCAGTATTTT. Translating it yields CASRTSGSTADTQYF.

This clonotype was counted a few times. V gene TRBV6-2 or TRBV6-3 combines with J gene TRBJ2-7; D might be TRBD1 (6 bases). The CDR3 loop spans 14 amino acids. The germline CDR1 and CDR2 sequences are MNHEY and SVGEGT. V was trimmed by 6 bases and J by 2 bases, leaving 14 bases between them. The CDR3 sequence is CASRKPGHPYEQYF. Written as DNA, the CDR3 is TGTGCCAGCAGAAAACCGGGACACCCCTACGAGCAGTACTTC.

The chain links TRBV7-3 to TRBJ2-5; either TRBD1 or TRBD2 may fit D (5 bases each). The CDR3 is 14 amino acids. Germline assignment: CDR1 SGHTA and CDR2 FQGTGA. V was shortened by 5 bases and J by 1 base, with 11 bases between the two germline ends. In DNA, the CDR3 is TGTGCCAGCAGCGCCACCGGGGCCCAAGAGACCCAGTACTTC. Protein: CASSATGAQETQYF.

This clonotype was counted only a few times. The chain uses TRBV29-1 and TRBJ1-2; D uncertain. The CDR3 has 14 residues. Germline V CDR1 and CDR2: SQVTM, ANQGSEA. The V and J ends lost 6 bases and 1 base respectively, with 15 bases between them. The CDR3 spells CSVVSKSGNYGYTF. For the CDR3, the DNA is TGCAGCGTCGTCAGTAAGAGCGGTAACTATGGCTACACCTTC.

The chain recombines TRBV5-1 with TRBJ2-7; no reliable D call. The length of the CDR3 is 16 residues. V shed 0 bases and J shed 2 bases, with 15 bases lying between them. Germline V gives CDR1 SGHRS, CDR2 YFSETQ. CDR3 in DNA: TGCGCCAGCAGCTTGGGCCTCCAGGCTGGGACCTACGAGCAGTACTTC. Amino acid sequence: CASSLGLQAGTYEQYF.

The rearrangement uses TRBV20-1 and TRBJ2-1, with 7 bases fitting TRBD2. The J call may be faulty, since TRBJ2-5 better matches the DNA end. The CDR3 consists of 15 residues. The germline gives CDR1 DFQATT, CDR2 SNEGSKA (reference sequence). CDR3 nucleotide sequence: TGCAGTGCTCTCCCCGGGGCGGGAGCGGATGAGACCCAGTACTTC. Amino acids: CSALPGAGADETQYF.

The genes are TRBV20-1 and TRBJ1-4; 9 bases match TRBD1. Germline CDR1 is DFQATT and CDR2 is SNEGSKA (reference sequence). The trim removed 7 bases at V and 5 bases at J, leaving 5 bases unmatched. The CDR3 is made up of 13 amino acids. For the CDR3, the DNA is TGCAGTGTTACGGACAGGGGCAATGAAAAACTGTTTTTT. Translation gives CSVTDRGNEKLFF.

The CDR3 DNA is TGTGCCAGCAGCCCAGGACTAGCGGGAGGGCCGGGGGGGCAGTTCTTC. Encoded protein: CASSPGLAGGPGGQFF. The rearrangement joins TRBV3-1 to TRBJ2-5; 15 nucleotides line up with TRBD2. The end of the DNA aligns better with TRBJ2-1, so the J call may be wrong. The CDR3 loop spans 16 amino acids. In germline, CDR1 is LGHDT, CDR2 YNNKEL (reference sequence).

The chain recombines TRBV7-3 with TRBJ2-5; TRBD1 aligns across 9 bases. Per germline, CDR1 SGHTA and CDR2 FQGTGA. The CDR3 consists of 16 residues. Losses at the gene ends were 6 bases for V and 1 base for J; bases not matched to a gene: 9. In DNA, the CDR3 is TGTGCCAGCAGTCCCGGGACAGGGAGATCCCAAGAGACCCAGTACTTC. Encoded protein: CASSPGTGRSQETQYF.

This chain links TRBV27 with TRBJ1-5; 9 bases are shared with TRBD1. In germline, CDR1 is MNHEY, CDR2 SMNVEV (reference sequence). The length of the CDR3 is 15 residues. V shed 0 bases and J 6 bases; nucleotides not matched to a gene: 3. The CDR3 here is CASSLSTGGGQPQHF. The CDR3 DNA reads as TGTGCCAGCAGTTTATCGACAGGGGGTGGTCAGCCCCAGCATTTT.

This clonotype has a handful of counts. This rearrangement joins TRBV29-1 to TRBJ1-2; D gene uncertain. Trimming removed 7 bases from V and 5 bases from J, with 17 bases in between. Germline CDR1 and CDR2: SQVTM and ANQGSEA. The CDR3 is 13 amino acids. CDR3 DNA: TGCAGCGCCATCCCGTCGGGCTTGTATGGCTACACCTTC. Its translation is CSAIPSGLYGYTF.

The sample holds a few counts of this clonotype. V usage is TRBV4-2 and J usage is TRBJ2-7; D tentatively fits TRBD1 or TRBD2 (5 bases each). The CDR3 extends over 16 amino acids. V lost 4 bases and J 3 bases, leaving 19 bases between the germline ends. The germline V gene has CDR1 LGHNA and CDR2 YNFKEQ. The CDR3 nucleotides read TGTGCCAGCAGCCCTCGTTCCGGGGACGCCGACTACGAGCAGTACTTC. Translated, it gives CASSPRSGDADYEQYF.

The rearrangement links TRBV6-2 or TRBV6-3 to TRBJ2-1; D possibly corresponds to TRBD2 (6 bases). This CDR3 comprises 16 residues. Germline loops: CDR1 MNHEY, CDR2 SVGEGT. Trimming took off 5 bases at V and 0 bases at J, with 14 bases between the two ends. The CDR3 DNA reads TGTGCCAGCAGTCCGCAACGGGAGAGCTCCTACAATGAGCAGTTCTTC. Encoded protein: CASSPQRESSYNEQFF.

This clonotype has a handful of counts. The chain links TRBV6-2 or TRBV6-3 to TRBJ2-1; 11 bases are a match to TRBD1. CDR1 is MNHEY and CDR2 is SVGEGT in the germline V gene. The CDR3 consists of 15 residues. V was pared by 1 base and J by 10 bases, with 6 bases of the junction left unmatched. The DNA for the CDR3 is TGTGCCAGCAGTTACTTCGGACAGGGGGCAGGAGAGCAGTTCTTC. Its protein product is CASSYFGQGAGEQFF.